The 5 T cell receptor beta chains below were found in one sample sequenced in a study of T cells expressing NK-cell markers (dated by TCRdb to between 2020 and 2021). The library came from 5' RACE. Instrument on record: Illumina HiSeq 2000. TCRdb reprocessed the reads, and each CDR3 protein sequence is entered once, without DNA. Per the sample table, the count is a few hundred thousand distinct CDR3 sequences. The ten most abundant clones make up about 1.5% of the sample. Sequenced input: blood T cells: a sorted CD56 or NKG2C T cell subset, CD4+ or CD8+ T cells, or bulk PBMC T cells (not recorded which). Receptors originate from a woman between 45 and 60 years old in good health. Donor details come from another sample of the same person, matched by shared clones.

The V call is TRBV29-1, the J call TRBJ1-2; TCRdb returns TRBD1, unconfirmable since there is no DNA. The germline CDR1 and CDR2 sequences are SQVTM and ANQGSEA. The CDR3 spans 14 residues. This chain's CDR3 is CSVEWTGEEGGYTF.

This chain uses TRBV10-1 with TRBJ2-3; the TRBD2 assignment by TCRdb is unverifiable without DNA. Germline assignment: CDR1 WNHNN and CDR2 SYGVQD (reference sequence). This CDR3 is built from 17 residues. The CDR3: CASSDGTSGGGRDTQYF.

The V and J genes are TRBV7-8 and TRBJ2-3; TCRdb selects TRBD1, and the lack of DNA leaves this call unchecked. Germline-derived CDR1 and CDR2 are SGHVS and FQNEAQ. The CDR3 has 15 amino acids. This CDR3 is CASSPSGTSTDTQYF.

This chain connects TRBV20-1 to TRBJ2-1; TCRdb's D call of TRBD1 is untestable without DNA. From germline, CDR1 is DFQATT and CDR2 SNEGSKA (reference sequence). The CDR3 runs to 15 residues. CDR3 amino acids: CSARDLRGVGNEQFF.

This chain links TRBV7-3 with TRBJ2-4; TCRdb picks TRBD2, but there is no DNA to check that call. The length of the CDR3 is 15 residues. Germline CDR1 and CDR2: SGHTA and FQGTGA. CDR3: CASSSSEGGKNIQYF.